The entry below gives a single TCR beta chain sequence along with its context. At least 6 micrograms of total RNA were extracted per sample. The germline V gene encodes CDR1 LGHDT and CDR2 YNNKEL (reference sequence). V was pared by 0 bases and J by 4 bases, with 8 bases of the junction left unmatched. CDR3 size: 16 residues. This entry is derived from a study of blood T cells in healthy people across ages. A second about 6 to 12 cycle PCR used barcoded and J-beta primers. A tag from a template-switch adaptor with 12 random nucleotides marked each cDNA molecule. TCRdb independently ran MiXCR on the 5' RACE reads; one entry per CDR3 protein. The table has fewer than 600,000 distinct CDR3 sequences, about a quarter seen once. Separately, the same data were catalogued under a study of T cells of mothers and their children. As that report states: Related mother-child pairs shared slightly more overlap than unrelated pairs, but the difference was non-significant. Not a single persistent microchimeric T cell clone was detected.

This receptor was identified in a boy younger than 10 in good health. Sequences were obtained from blood. The chain uses TRBV3-1 and TRBJ2-5; 7 nucleotides match TRBD1. CDR3 loop: CASSQDIRGSGETQYF. The CDR3 coding sequence is TGTGCCAGCAGCCAAGATATCAGGGGGTCTGGAGAGACCCAGTACTTC.